This T cell receptor beta chain was profiled in a study of monozygotic twins with inflammatory bowel disease. TCRdb re-analyzed the 5' RACE reads; it lists each CDR3 protein once, without DNA. In total, the table holds hundreds of thousands of distinct CDR3 sequences. This CDR3 comprises 14 residues. Germline V lookup: CDR1 SQVTM, CDR2 ANQGSEA. The sequencing sample was made of blood. The TCR comes from a human donor with ulcerative colitis or Crohn's disease, or a healthy co-twin of an affected twin (not recorded which). This chain joins TRBV29-1 and TRBJ1-1; the TCRdb D gene call, TRBD1, has no DNA to confirm it. This CDR3 reads CSVVGQGMNTEAFF.